A single sample is the source of the 16 T cell receptor beta chains below, sequenced in a study of blood T cell repertoires in COVID-19. Using immunoSEQ multiplex PCR, the repertoire was profiled, and TCRdb retains in-frame clones only, with some absent. The profile covers roughly 150,000 clones, with 65% to 85% appearing a single time and 11% taken by the ten largest. The sample consisted of peripheral blood. Receptors were obtained from a man in his 70s with active or convalescent COVID-19.

This chain uses TRBV18 with TRBJ2-3; 10 bases match TRBD2. The CDR3 runs to 18 residues. Germline V CDR1 and CDR2: KGHSH, LQKENI. After removal of 1 base from V and 4 bases from J, the junction contained 11 bases not matched to a gene. The CDR3 region is CASSPRPSGSSAADTQYF. In DNA form, the CDR3 reads TGTGCCAGCTCACCACGGCCTAGCGGGAGCTCCGCGGCAGATACGCAGTATTTT. The full variable domain, its missing parts supplied by reference TRBV18 and TRBJ2-3, is NAGVMQNPRHLVRRRGQEARLRCSPMKGHSHVYWYRQLPEEGLKFMVYLQKENIIDESGMPKERFSAEFPKEGPSILRIQQVVRGDSAAYFCASSPRPSGSSAADTQYFGPGTRLTVL.

This clone was detected once. This rearrangement joins TRBV28 to TRBJ1-2; TRBD1 is a possible D gene (5 bases). Looked up from germline, CDR1 is MDHEN and CDR2 is SYDVKM. The V end lost 6 bases, the J end lost 1 base, and 24 bases lay between the germline ends. This CDR3 is 18 amino acids long. CDR3: CASRAGSGGSRVNYGYTF. The DNA for the CDR3 is TGTGCCAGCAGGGCGGGGTCCGGGGGGTCGAGGGTTAACTATGGCTACACCTTC.

V gene TRBV12-3 or TRBV12-4 combines with J gene TRBJ2-5; no firm D call. The CDR3 has 12 residues. V was clipped by 3 bases and J by 4 bases, with 6 bases between them. The CDR3 sequence: CASSFTGETQYF. CDR3 bases: TGTGCCAGCAGTTTTACGGGAGAGACCCAGTACTTC.

This rearrangement joins TRBV6-2 or TRBV6-3 to TRBJ2-7; 10 bases agree with TRBD1. The CDR3 length is 15 residues. Germline CDR1 is MNHEY and CDR2 is SVGEGT. The J segment lost 2 bases and the V segment lost 5 bases, leaving 6 bases of the junction unmatched. Here the CDR3 DNA reads TGTGCCAGCAGTCCACCCGGGACAGGGGCCTACGAGCAGTACTTC. It specifies CASSPPGTGAYEQYF.

The chain is built from TRBV10-3 and TRBJ2-3; a weak D match, TRBD1 (6 bases). This CDR3 spans 15 amino acids. Trimming shortened V by 2 bases and J by 3 bases, and 12 bases separated the two germline ends. Germline loops: CDR1 ENHRY, CDR2 SYGVKD. This CDR3 is CAISEIGQGTDTQYF. CDR3 DNA: TGTGCCATCAGTGAGATAGGGCAGGGGACAGATACGCAGTATTTT.

The chain uses TRBV5-1 and TRBJ2-1, with 13 bases aligning to TRBD2. The CDR3 is 16 residues long. Germline V gene lookup returns CDR1 SGHRS and CDR2 YFSETQ. The V and J ends lost 1 base and 6 bases, in that order; junction bases with no gene match: 4. The CDR3 loop reads CASSLTSGGAGNEQFF. Here the CDR3 DNA reads TGCGCCAGCAGCTTGACTAGCGGGGGGGCAGGCAATGAGCAGTTCTTC. Supplemented by reference TRBV5-1 and TRBJ2-1, the full variable domain reads KAGVTQTPRYLIKTRGQQVTLSCSPISGHRSVSWYQQTPGQGLQFLFEYFSETQRNKGNFPGRFSGRQFSNSRSEMNVSTLELGDSALYLCASSLTSGGAGNEQFFGPGTRLTVL.

J is TRBJ2-3 and V is TRBV30; 14 nucleotides agree with TRBD2. Germline CDR1 GTSNPN, CDR2 SVGIG (reference sequence). The length of the CDR3 is 15 residues. Unmatched junction bases numbered 4, after V lost 4 bases and J lost 4 bases. CDR3 region: CAWTTGLAGADTQYF. The DNA of the CDR3 is TGTGCCTGGACCACGGGACTAGCGGGAGCAGATACGCAGTATTTT.

The chain couples TRBV7-2 to TRBJ1-2; D unresolved. V lost 2 bases and J 9 bases, leaving 7 bases between the germline ends. This CDR3 is 11 amino acids long. From germline, CDR1 is SGHTA and CDR2 FQGNSA. The CDR3 DNA reads TGTGCCAGCAGCTTACAGATTAGCTACACCTTC. Translated, it gives CASSLQISYTF.

A remark on this clone: The junction shows a germline mismatch at one end, possibly a read error. This rearrangement joins TRBV7-7 to TRBJ2-1, with D perhaps TRBD2 (6 bases). Germline V gene lookup returns CDR1 SSHAT and CDR2 FNYEAQ (reference sequence). CDR3 length: 15 amino acids. The CDR3 nucleotides read TGTGCTAGCAGCTTAGTTTCGGGGGAGAGCACTGAGCAGTTCTTC. It encodes CASSLVSGESTEQFF.

This clone has just one count. This chain uses TRBV13 with TRBJ1-2; a weak D match, TRBD1 (5 bases). Germline V lookup: CDR1 PRHDT, CDR2 FYEKMQ (reference sequence). Trimming pared 0 bases from V and 1 base from J, leaving 6 bases between. This CDR3 contains 14 residues. For the CDR3, the DNA is TGTGCCAGCAGCTTAGGGCAGGGTAACTATGGCTACACCTTC. It codes for CASSLGQGNYGYTF.

As DNA, the CDR3 is TGTGCCAGCAGTTACTCGTCAGGGGTCCCTACCCAGTACTTC. Translated, it gives CASSYSSGVPTQYF. The chain combines TRBV6-5 with TRBJ2-5, with D tentatively TRBD1 (6 bases). Per the germline V gene, CDR1 is MNHEY and CDR2 is SVGAGI. The CDR3 is 14 amino acids. The V end was cut by 0 bases, the J end by 8 bases, with 13 bases between.

The chain joins TRBV6-5 to TRBJ1-1; D might be TRBD1 (5 bases). Germline CDR1 reads MNHEY; CDR2 reads SVGAGI. CDR3 length equals 14 residues. V lost 0 bases and J 7 bases, leaving 12 bases between the germline ends. The CDR3 coding sequence is TGTGCCAGCAGTTACTCGCCAGGGAACGTTGAAGCTTTCTTT. Translating gives CASSYSPGNVEAFF.

The chain carries TRBV11-2 and TRBJ2-2, with no clear D. The germline V gene encodes CDR1 SGHAT and CDR2 FQNNGV. This CDR3 contains 12 residues. With 3 bases removed from V and 3 bases from J, the gap between germline ends came to 2 bases. CDR3 sequence (DNA): TGTGCCAGCAGCTTCTACACCGGGGAGCTGTTTTTT. The encoded protein is CASSFYTGELFF. Using reference TRBV11-2 and TRBJ2-2 for the parts outside the CDR3, the full variable domain is EAGVAQSPRYKIIEKRQSVAFWCNPISGHATLYWYQQILGQGPKLLIQFQNNGVVDDSQLPKDRFSAERLKGVDSTLKIQPAKLEDSAVYLCASSFYTGELFFGEGSRLTVL.

V gene TRBV7-8 combines with J gene TRBJ2-7; the match to TRBD2 covers 9 bases. This CDR3 contains 15 residues. CDR1 is SGHVS and CDR2 is FQNEAQ in the germline V gene. The J segment lost 0 bases and the V segment lost 7 bases, leaving 7 bases of the junction unmatched. The CDR3 DNA is TGTGCCAGCACCCCTCTAGCGGGGACCTCCTACGAGCAGTACTTC. As protein: CASTPLAGTSYEQYF.

This chain's CDR3 is CASSEGDGDEAFF. Here the CDR3 DNA reads TGTGCCAGCAGTGAAGGTGATGGAGATGAAGCTTTCTTT. This rearrangement joins TRBV2 to TRBJ1-1; D gene ambiguous. The CDR3 has 13 residues. Looked up from germline, CDR1 is SNHLY and CDR2 is FYNNEI. The V end lost 1 base, the J end lost 7 bases, and 10 bases lay between the germline ends. The variable domain in full, completed from reference TRBV2 and TRBJ1-1, reads EPEVTQTPSHQVTQMGQEVILRCVPISNHLYFYWYRQILGQKVEFLVSFYNNEISEKSEIFDDQFSVERPDGSNFTLKIRSTKLEDSAMYFCASSEGDGDEAFFGQGTRLTVV.

The genes are TRBV28 and TRBJ1-6, with TRBD1 matching 7 bases. Germline loops: CDR1 MDHEN, CDR2 SYDVKM. The CDR3 is 13 amino acids. V dropped 6 bases and J dropped 14; count of bases not matched to a gene: 10. The CDR3 is CASRTGWAGTLHF. In nucleotides, the CDR3 is TGTGCCAGCAGGACAGGGTGGGCTGGGACCCTCCACTTT.